This T cell receptor beta chain came from a study of T cells in Graves' hyperthyroidism and ophthalmopathy. CDR3 length: 15 amino acids. V was cut by 0 bases and J by 7 bases, with 13 bases left in between. Looked up from germline, CDR1 is MNHEY and CDR2 is SVGAGI. This clonotype was found a few times. Diagnoses used clinical symptoms, serum thyroxine and TRAb, thyroid ultrasound and orbital computed tomography. TCR beta CDR3 sequences were amplified from RNA transcripts. The HTBI primer set was used in a first-round RT-PCR of the TCR CDR3. MiXCR, run by TCRdb on the multiplex PCR reads, gives a single entry per CDR3 protein. The sample holds about 460,000 distinct CDR3 sequences, about 20% seen once.

The sequence was collected from a woman between 65 and 79 years old with Graves' ophthalmopathy. The chain combines TRBV6-5 with TRBJ1-5; D not certain. Material for sequencing was blood. This chain's CDR3 is CASSYSPDPNQPQHF. The CDR3 nucleotides are TGTGCCAGCAGTTACTCTCCCGACCCGAACCAGCCCCAGCATTTT.